This T cell receptor (beta chain) was sequenced in a study of immune evolution from preneoplasia to lung adenocarcinoma. Using immunoSEQ multiplex PCR, the repertoire was profiled, and TCRdb retains in-frame clones only, with some absent. Altogether 850 to 1,000 clones are present, 70% to 90% being singletons, with the ten largest covering 8% to 9.5%. H&E slides confirmed each diagnosis, reviewed by two pathologists independently. This CDR3 comprises 15 residues. Germline CDR1 SGHNT, CDR2 YYREEE (reference sequence). After removal of 7 bases from V and 6 bases from J, the junction contained 13 bases not matched to a gene.

Sequencing input: FFPE tissue from an adenomatous hyperplasia lung lesion. Subset defined: atypical adenomatous hyperplasia (AAH), lung preneoplasia. This TCR was sampled from a person aged 60 to 80 with lung adenocarcinoma. The V call is TRBV5-4, the J call TRBJ2-4; TRBD1 agrees at 7 bases. CDR3 in DNA: TGTGCCAGCTCCCGCGAAGGGGGCGTCGGAAACATTCAGTACTTC. Translating gives CASSREGGVGNIQYF.